A selection of T cell receptor beta chains follows, all from one sample in a study of beta chain features in type 1 diabetes. Sequencing was performed with immunoSEQ multiplex PCR; in TCRdb, only in-frame clones are kept and a portion is missing. This table holds under 350,000 clones, around 24% found once. What was sequenced was naive CD4+ T cells from blood. The origin of the receptors is a woman aged 25 to 39 with type 1 diabetes. Each CDR3 is given with its conserved first and last residue. D genes are given only for firm matches. The size field is filled for only some rows; it gives once, few, many or a size class.

j_gene: TRBJ1-5
d_gene: NA
abundance: few
v_gene: TRBV7-3
CDR3nt: TGTGCCAGCAGCTTAATGGGGGGATGGGGTCAGCCCCAGCATTTT
CDR3aa: CASSLMGGWGQPQHF

j_gene: TRBJ2-7
d_gene: TRBD2
abundance: few
v_gene: TRBV11-2
CDR3nt: TGTGCCAGCAGCCTAACGAGGACTAGCGGGGCCTACGAGCAGTACTTC
CDR3aa: CASSLTRTSGAYEQYF

j_gene: TRBJ2-2
d_gene: NA
abundance: NA
v_gene: TRBV6-5
CDR3nt: TGTGCCAGCAGTTACCTACAAGAGGGGAACACCGGGGAGCTGTTTTTT
CDR3aa: CASSYLQEGNTGELFF

j_gene: TRBJ2-3
d_gene: NA
abundance: few
v_gene: TRBV29-1
CDR3nt: TGCAGCGCCAGCCGTTTGGCAGCGGCCACAGATACGCAGTATTTT
CDR3aa: CSASRLAAATDTQYF

j_gene: TRBJ1-4
d_gene: NA
abundance: NA
v_gene: TRBV2
CDR3nt: TGTGCCAGCAGTGGGACAGCTAATGAAAAACTGTTTTTT
CDR3aa: CASSGTANEKLFF

j_gene: TRBJ1-5
d_gene: NA
abundance: NA
v_gene: TRBV7-9
CDR3nt: TGTGCCAGCAGCCCCGAGGGAAACCAGCCCCAGCATTTT
CDR3aa: CASSPEGNQPQHF

j_gene: TRBJ2-7
d_gene: NA
abundance: NA
v_gene: TRBV11-2
CDR3nt: TGTGCCAGCAGCCCCGACAGATACTCCTACGAGCAGTACTTC
CDR3aa: CASSPDRYSYEQYF

j_gene: TRBJ2-7
d_gene: NA
abundance: few
v_gene: TRBV7-2
CDR3nt: TGTGCCAGCAGCATCAGGACAGACCACTACGAGCAGTACTTC
CDR3aa: CASSIRTDHYEQYF

j_gene: TRBJ1-2
d_gene: TRBD1
abundance: NA
v_gene: TRBV29-1
CDR3nt: TGCAGCGTTGACCGTCCGGGACAGGGAGTCGGCTATGGCTACACCTTC
CDR3aa: CSVDRPGQGVGYGYTF

j_gene: TRBJ2-1
d_gene: TRBD2
abundance: NA
v_gene: TRBV13
CDR3nt: TGTGCCAGCAGCTTGTCCGGGACTAGCACCAATGAGCAGTTCTTC
CDR3aa: CASSLSGTSTNEQFF

j_gene: TRBJ2-6
d_gene: NA
abundance: few
v_gene: TRBV28
CDR3nt: TGTGCCAGCTTTGCGGCTGGGGCCAACGTCCTGACTTTC
CDR3aa: CASFAAGANVLTF

j_gene: TRBJ2-1
d_gene: NA
abundance: NA
v_gene: TRBV28
CDR3nt: TGTGCCAGCAGTTCCGGTTCAGGGTACAATGAGCAGTTCTTC
CDR3aa: CASSSGSGYNEQFF

j_gene: TRBJ2-2
d_gene: NA
abundance: NA
v_gene: TRBV7-9
CDR3nt: TGTGCCAGCAGCTTCCCTGGGGAGCTGTTTTTT
CDR3aa: CASSFPGELFF

j_gene: TRBJ1-2
d_gene: TRBD1
abundance: NA
v_gene: TRBV15
CDR3nt: TGTGCCACCAGCAGAGATCCCCGGGACAGGATTTTTGGCTACACCTTC
CDR3aa: CATSRDPRDRIFGYTF

j_gene: TRBJ2-7
d_gene: TRBD2
abundance: NA
v_gene: TRBV19
CDR3nt: TGTGCCAGTGGCCCGGGACTAGCGGGAGAGCAGTACTTC
CDR3aa: CASGPGLAGEQYF

j_gene: TRBJ2-5
d_gene: TRBD2
abundance: NA
v_gene: TRBV19
CDR3nt: TGTGCCAGTAGTATAGGTGGACTAGCGGGAGCAGAGACCCAGTACTTC
CDR3aa: CASSIGGLAGAETQYF

j_gene: TRBJ1-5
d_gene: NA
abundance: NA
v_gene: TRBV4-1
CDR3nt: TGCGCCAGCAGCCAAGTGGCCGTAAATCAGCCCCAGCATTTT
CDR3aa: CASSQVAVNQPQHF

j_gene: TRBJ2-5
d_gene: TRBD1
abundance: few
v_gene: TRBV30
CDR3nt: TGTGCCTGGAGTGTACAGGGGCCGGAGACCCAGTACTTC
CDR3aa: CAWSVQGPETQYF

j_gene: TRBJ2-7
d_gene: NA
abundance: NA
v_gene: TRBV29-1
CDR3nt: TGCAGCGTTGCTGGGCGGGCCGAGCTCCCATACGAGCAGTACTTC
CDR3aa: CSVAGRAELPYEQYF

j_gene: TRBJ1-2
d_gene: TRBD1
abundance: few
v_gene: TRBV6-4
CDR3nt: TGTGCCAGCAGTGACGACAGGGGAGGATATGGCTACACCTTC
CDR3aa: CASSDDRGGYGYTF

j_gene: TRBJ2-5
d_gene: TRBD2
abundance: few
v_gene: TRBV6-4
CDR3nt: TGTGCCAGCAGTCCCTTTGCGGGAGAGGAGACCCAGTACTTC
CDR3aa: CASSPFAGEETQYF

j_gene: TRBJ2-1
d_gene: TRBD2
abundance: few
v_gene: TRBV9
CDR3nt: TGTGCCAGCAGCAAAACTAGCGGGAGAACGGGCAATGAGCAGTTCTTC
CDR3aa: CASSKTSGRTGNEQFF

j_gene: TRBJ2-1
d_gene: TRBD2
abundance: NA
v_gene: TRBV11-3
CDR3nt: TGTGCCAGCAGCTTAGGAAGCGGGAGAGGTAATGAGCAGTTCTTC
CDR3aa: CASSLGSGRGNEQFF

j_gene: TRBJ2-7
d_gene: TRBD2
abundance: NA
v_gene: TRBV2
CDR3nt: TGTGCCAGCAAAGGACTAGCGGGAGGAGTGGGCGAGCAGTACTTC
CDR3aa: CASKGLAGGVGEQYF

j_gene: TRBJ1-2
d_gene: TRBD1
abundance: NA
v_gene: TRBV18
CDR3nt: TGTGCCAGCTCACCGGACAGGGACGGCTACACCTTC
CDR3aa: CASSPDRDGYTF

j_gene: TRBJ2-2
d_gene: NA
abundance: few
v_gene: TRBV11-2
CDR3nt: TGTGCCAGCAGCTTAGTGGCGGACTACCACACCGGGGAGCTGTTTTTT
CDR3aa: CASSLVADYHTGELFF

j_gene: TRBJ2-1
d_gene: NA
abundance: NA
v_gene: TRBV4-2
CDR3nt: TGTGCCAGCAGCCAAGACACTTTTGGACAGTTGATACCGTTCTTC
CDR3aa: CASSQDTFGQLIPFF

j_gene: TRBJ1-2
d_gene: TRBD1
abundance: NA
v_gene: TRBV29-1
CDR3nt: TGCAGCGTTGAACCTACAGGGGGCGCTTTCTATGGCTACACCTTC
CDR3aa: CSVEPTGGAFYGYTF

j_gene: TRBJ2-1
d_gene: TRBD2
abundance: NA
v_gene: TRBV27
CDR3nt: TGTGCCAGCACCGTGGGACGGGGGGCCTACAATGAGCAGTTCTTC
CDR3aa: CASTVGRGAYNEQFF

j_gene: TRBJ2-3
d_gene: NA
abundance: NA
v_gene: TRBV6-5
CDR3nt: TGTGCCAGCATCCTAAGCGGGACACTCACAGATACGCAGTATTTT
CDR3aa: CASILSGTLTDTQYF

j_gene: TRBJ1-2
d_gene: TRBD1
abundance: few
v_gene: TRBV9
CDR3nt: TGTGCCAGCAGCATGGACAGGGGGCTGAAAGGCTACACCTTC
CDR3aa: CASSMDRGLKGYTF

j_gene: TRBJ2-5
d_gene: TRBD2
abundance: NA
v_gene: TRBV6-6
CDR3nt: TGTGCCAGCAGTTACCTCACGGGAGGGTTAGAGACCCAGTACTTC
CDR3aa: CASSYLTGGLETQYF

j_gene: TRBJ1-1
d_gene: NA
abundance: NA
v_gene: TRBV7-2
CDR3nt: TGTGCCAGCAGCCTAGAGGCCACAGTGAACACTGAAGCTTTCTTT
CDR3aa: CASSLEATVNTEAFF

j_gene: TRBJ2-1
d_gene: NA
abundance: NA
v_gene: TRBV11-3
CDR3nt: TGTGCCAGCAGCTTAAGTCTAGCGAGCTACAATGAGCAGTTCTTC
CDR3aa: CASSLSLASYNEQFF

j_gene: TRBJ2-3
d_gene: TRBD2
abundance: NA
v_gene: TRBV25-1
CDR3nt: TGTGCCAGCAGTGCTACTAGCGGGAGGGGTATAGATACGCAGTATTTT
CDR3aa: CASSATSGRGIDTQYF

j_gene: TRBJ1-2
d_gene: TRBD1
abundance: few
v_gene: TRBV4-2
CDR3nt: TGTGCCAGCAGCCAAGCCGGGACAGGGTTTAACTATGGCTACACCTTC
CDR3aa: CASSQAGTGFNYGYTF

j_gene: TRBJ1-1
d_gene: NA
abundance: few
v_gene: TRBV9
CDR3nt: TGTGCCAGCAGCCCCCTGACGGGTACGGCTGAAGCTTTCTTT
CDR3aa: CASSPLTGTAEAFF

j_gene: TRBJ2-3
d_gene: TRBD1
abundance: once
v_gene: TRBV9
CDR3nt: TGTGCCAGCAGCGCGACAGGGGGTCGGACAGATACGCAGTATTTT
CDR3aa: CASSATGGRTDTQYF

j_gene: TRBJ1-2
d_gene: TRBD1
abundance: NA
v_gene: TRBV27
CDR3nt: TGTGCCAGCAGTTTTTGGGACAGGGGCGGCTATGGCTACACCTTC
CDR3aa: CASSFWDRGGYGYTF

j_gene: TRBJ2-6
d_gene: NA
abundance: NA
v_gene: TRBV5-1
CDR3nt: TGCGCCAGCAGCTTCGGAGACTCTGGGGCCAACGTCCTGACTTTC
CDR3aa: CASSFGDSGANVLTF

j_gene: TRBJ2-2
d_gene: NA
abundance: few
v_gene: TRBV30
CDR3nt: TGTGCCTGGGCTGGGGGCGGCGGGGAGCTGTTTTTT
CDR3aa: CAWAGGGGELFF

j_gene: TRBJ2-1
d_gene: NA
abundance: NA
v_gene: TRBV6-1
CDR3nt: TGTGCCAGCAGTGCACAGTGGACAGACAATGAGCAGTTCTTC
CDR3aa: CASSAQWTDNEQFF

j_gene: TRBJ2-7
d_gene: TRBD1
abundance: few
v_gene: TRBV6-5
CDR3nt: TGTGCCAGCAGTAAGGGACAGGGAAGGTACGAGCAGTACTTC
CDR3aa: CASSKGQGRYEQYF

j_gene: TRBJ1-4
d_gene: TRBD1
abundance: NA
v_gene: TRBV29-1
CDR3nt: TGCAGCGTCACCAGGACAGGTGGAGTTGAAAAACTGTTTTTT
CDR3aa: CSVTRTGGVEKLFF

j_gene: TRBJ1-2
d_gene: NA
abundance: once
v_gene: TRBV2
CDR3nt: TGTGCCAGCAGTGAAAAGGGACATAACTATGGCTACACCTTC
CDR3aa: CASSEKGHNYGYTF

j_gene: TRBJ2-3
d_gene: NA
abundance: few
v_gene: TRBV6-1
CDR3nt: TGTGCCAGCAGGCCGGGACACTCGGAGGCAGATACGCAGTATTTT
CDR3aa: CASRPGHSEADTQYF

j_gene: TRBJ2-7
d_gene: NA
abundance: few
v_gene: TRBV29-1
CDR3nt: TGCAGCACAAGGGGGGGATCCTACGAGCAGTACTTC
CDR3aa: CSTRGGSYEQYF

j_gene: TRBJ1-2
d_gene: NA
abundance: NA
v_gene: TRBV7-3
CDR3nt: TGTGCCAGCAGCTTCGGCCAGGGGATTAACTATGGCTACACCTTC
CDR3aa: CASSFGQGINYGYTF

j_gene: TRBJ1-2
d_gene: NA
abundance: NA
v_gene: TRBV30
CDR3nt: TGTGCCTGGAGTCCCCGTGTTGGCTACACCTTC
CDR3aa: CAWSPRVGYTF

j_gene: TRBJ1-2
d_gene: NA
abundance: NA
v_gene: TRBV6-5
CDR3nt: TGTGCCAGCAGAGAGAACGCGGTTCCTAACTATGGCTACACCTTC
CDR3aa: CASRENAVPNYGYTF

j_gene: TRBJ2-1
d_gene: TRBD2
abundance: few
v_gene: TRBV19
CDR3nt: TGTGCCAGTAAACTAGCGGGAAATTGGCCTACCTACAATGAGCAGTTCTTC
CDR3aa: CASKLAGNWPTYNEQFF

j_gene: TRBJ2-1
d_gene: TRBD2
abundance: NA
v_gene: TRBV5-6
CDR3nt: TGTGCCAGCAGCCTAGCGGAGAAGCAGTTCTTC
CDR3aa: CASSLAEKQFF

j_gene: TRBJ2-7
d_gene: TRBD2
abundance: few
v_gene: TRBV6-5
CDR3nt: TGTGCCAGCAGTTACTCGGGGAGGGGCGGCTACGAGCAGTACTTC
CDR3aa: CASSYSGRGGYEQYF

j_gene: TRBJ1-1
d_gene: NA
abundance: few
v_gene: TRBV25-1
CDR3nt: TGTGCCAGCGGCGGGATGTTGAACACTGAAGCTTTCTTT
CDR3aa: CASGGMLNTEAFF

j_gene: TRBJ2-7
d_gene: NA
abundance: NA
v_gene: TRBV5-1
CDR3nt: TGCGCCAGCAGCTTGGCTCGGGTAAACTACGAGCAGTACTTC
CDR3aa: CASSLARVNYEQYF

j_gene: TRBJ2-4
d_gene: TRBD2
abundance: few
v_gene: TRBV7-9
CDR3nt: TGTGCCAGCAGCCCAGGCCGGGAGGGCCGTGACATTCAGTACTTC
CDR3aa: CASSPGREGRDIQYF

j_gene: TRBJ2-3
d_gene: NA
abundance: NA
v_gene: TRBV28
CDR3nt: TGTGCCACCGAACCTGGGCATCCGCCAGATACGCAGTATTTT
CDR3aa: CATEPGHPPDTQYF

j_gene: TRBJ1-5
d_gene: NA
abundance: NA
v_gene: TRBV11-2
CDR3nt: TGTGCCAGCAGCCTCGGACAGAATCAGCCCCAGCATTTT
CDR3aa: CASSLGQNQPQHF

j_gene: TRBJ1-2
d_gene: NA
abundance: NA
v_gene: TRBV7-2
CDR3nt: TGTGCCAGCAGCTTAATGGTCGGCTATGGCTACACCTTC
CDR3aa: CASSLMVGYGYTF

j_gene: TRBJ2-7
d_gene: NA
abundance: NA
v_gene: TRBV7-9
CDR3nt: TGTGCCAGCAGCTCAGGATACAAGAGCTACGAGCAGTACTTC
CDR3aa: CASSSGYKSYEQYF